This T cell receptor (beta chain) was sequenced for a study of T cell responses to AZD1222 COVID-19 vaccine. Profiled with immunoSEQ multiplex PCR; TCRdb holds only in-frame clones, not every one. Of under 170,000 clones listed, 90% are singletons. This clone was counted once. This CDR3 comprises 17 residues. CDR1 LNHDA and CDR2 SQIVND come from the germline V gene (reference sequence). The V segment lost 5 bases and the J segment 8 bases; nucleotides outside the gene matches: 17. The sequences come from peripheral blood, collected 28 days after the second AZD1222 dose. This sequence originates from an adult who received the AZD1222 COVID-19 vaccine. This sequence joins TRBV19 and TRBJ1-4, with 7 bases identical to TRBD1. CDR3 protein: CASSSAMVVRGSEKLFF. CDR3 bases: TGTGCCAGTAGTTCAGCCATGGTGGTCAGGGGGAGCGAAAAACTGTTTTTT. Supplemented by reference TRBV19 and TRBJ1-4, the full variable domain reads DGGITQSPKYLFRKEGQNVTLSCEQNLNHDAMYWYRQDPGQGLRLIYYSQIVNDFQKGDIAEGYSVSREKKESFPLTVTSAQKNPTAFYLCASSSAMVVRGSEKLFFGSGTQLSVL.